The source of this T cell receptor (beta chain) is a study of long-term antiretroviral therapy in people with HIV. Whole-study context: By about a decade, the earliest samples predate the 2015 immediate-ART recommendation.

Germline V gives CDR1 GTSNPN, CDR2 SVGIG (reference sequence). This CDR3 is 14 amino acids long. V lost 5 bases to trimming and J lost 2 bases, with 10 bases between them. To note about this clone: Its antigen is undetermined.

Treatment for all HIV-infected participants took place in the United States. Before they underwent DNA extraction, samples held roughly 0.9-10 million cryopreserved PBMC. They ran version v3.0 of the immunoSEQ assay at survey level. Assay: immunoSEQ multiplex PCR; the TCRdb copy retains only in-frame clones and omits some. The table lists about 25,000 clones, around three quarters of them singletons. Study results and limitations: Pre-ART clonal expansions dominated every time point's repertoire.

This TCR was recovered from a woman in her thirties or forties with HIV. This chain connects TRBV30 to TRBJ2-6; D possibly corresponds to TRBD1 (5 bases). Sequenced here: unsorted PBMCs, sampled 1.1 years before starting antiretroviral therapy. Here the CDR3 reads CAWQLTAGANVLTF. DNA of the CDR3: TGTGCCTGGCAACTGACAGCTGGGGCCAACGTCCTGACTTTC. Full variable domain (rest looked up from reference TRBV30 and TRBJ2-6): SQTIHQWPATLVQPVGSPLSLECTVEGTSNPNLYWYRQAAGRGLQLLFYSVGIGQISSEVPQNLSASRPQDRQFILSSKKLLLSDSGFYLCAWQLTAGANVLTFGAGSRLTVL.